Sequencing of this T cell receptor beta chain was carried out in a study of T-cell memory formation after mild COVID-19. TCRdb re-derived calls from the 5' RACE reads in MiXCR, one entry per CDR3 protein. This sample carries about 260,000 distinct CDR3 sequences, about a sixth of them seen once, and the ten largest clones take 22%. The TCR originated in a man between 18 and 29 years old who had mild COVID-19 (a few samples of this study predate the infection). Cell type and time point are not known. Sequencing used PBMCs or a T cell subset sorted from them (not recorded which).

CDR3 region: CASSLYTGIDGYTF. The CDR3 DNA sequence: TGCGCCAGCAGCTTGTATACAGGGATTGATGGCTACACCTTC. V is TRBV5-1 and J is TRBJ1-2, with D maybe TRBD1 (6 bases). The CDR3 runs 14 residues. The germline V and J ends were trimmed by 1 base and 6 bases, with 13 bases remaining between them. CDR1 SGHRS and CDR2 YFSETQ come from the germline V gene.